The 2 T cell receptor beta chains presented below share a single source sample, sequenced in a study of CD8 T cells in Susac syndrome. Random hexamers were used to reverse transcribe the RNA input (about 0.45 to 1 ug). TCRdb re-analysed the immunoSEQ multiplex PCR reads in MiXCR, keeping a single row per CDR3 protein. The table shows approximately 160,000 distinct CDR3 sequences, with about 96% occurring only once. The sequenced sample consisted of CD4+ T cells from PBMCs. These receptors came from a human donor with Susac syndrome.

The rearrangement uses TRBV6-6 and TRBJ2-6; no firm D call. The CDR3 contains 16 residues. CDR1 and CDR2 from the germline V gene are MNHNY and SVGAGI (reference sequence). Trimming stripped 0 bases from V and 4 bases from J, with 10 bases between. CDR3 amino acids: CASSYSKVPGANVLTF. CDR3 DNA: TGTGCCAGCAGTTACTCGAAGGTACCCGGGGCCAACGTCCTGACTTTC.

CDR3 region: CASSLRINQETQYF. Here the CDR3 DNA reads TGTGCCAGCAGTTTGAGGATAAATCAAGAGACCCAGTACTTC. The chain recombines TRBV28 with TRBJ2-5; D unresolved. Trimming pared 3 bases from V and 2 bases from J, leaving 10 bases between. The V gene's germline CDR1 is MDHEN and CDR2 SYDVKM. The CDR3 consists of 14 residues.